This T cell receptor (beta chain) was retrieved from a study of T cells after yellow fever vaccination. This CDR3 region has 14 residues. Trimming took 3 bases from V and 1 from J, leaving 8 bases between them. Germline assignment: CDR1 SGHTA and CDR2 FQGNSA. TCRdb recomputed calls from the 5' RACE reads with MiXCR, one row per CDR3 protein. The table includes 500,000 to 650,000 distinct CDR3 sequences, approximately 13% detected once. The sequence derives from a man in his thirties or forties who received the YFV17D yellow fever vaccine. The sequencing used PBMCs, collected on the day of the yellow fever booster vaccination. The chain joins TRBV7-2 to TRBJ2-3; D might be TRBD2 (6 bases). CDR3 sequence reads: CASSFGLRTDTQYF. The CDR3 bases are TGTGCCAGCAGCTTTGGACTACGCACAGATACGCAGTATTTT.